What follows describes a single T cell receptor (beta chain). The data originate from a study of blood T cell repertoires in COVID-19. TCRdb's copy holds only in-frame clones and misses some; the assay was immunoSEQ multiplex PCR. The sample holds 150,000 to 200,000 clones; roughly 88% are singletons and the top ten take less than 3%. CDR3 size: 17 residues. Germline V lookup: CDR1 LGHNA, CDR2 YSLEER. Unmatched junction bases numbered 6, after V lost 0 bases and J lost 3 bases. Sample: peripheral blood. This chain uses TRBV4-3 with TRBJ1-2; TRBD1 matches 11 bases. The sequence was obtained from a woman aged 60 to 75 with acute or convalescent COVID-19. CDR3 residues: CASSQDIGQGAYYGYTF. The CDR3 DNA is TGCGCCAGCAGCCAAGATATCGGACAGGGGGCCTACTATGGCTACACCTTC.